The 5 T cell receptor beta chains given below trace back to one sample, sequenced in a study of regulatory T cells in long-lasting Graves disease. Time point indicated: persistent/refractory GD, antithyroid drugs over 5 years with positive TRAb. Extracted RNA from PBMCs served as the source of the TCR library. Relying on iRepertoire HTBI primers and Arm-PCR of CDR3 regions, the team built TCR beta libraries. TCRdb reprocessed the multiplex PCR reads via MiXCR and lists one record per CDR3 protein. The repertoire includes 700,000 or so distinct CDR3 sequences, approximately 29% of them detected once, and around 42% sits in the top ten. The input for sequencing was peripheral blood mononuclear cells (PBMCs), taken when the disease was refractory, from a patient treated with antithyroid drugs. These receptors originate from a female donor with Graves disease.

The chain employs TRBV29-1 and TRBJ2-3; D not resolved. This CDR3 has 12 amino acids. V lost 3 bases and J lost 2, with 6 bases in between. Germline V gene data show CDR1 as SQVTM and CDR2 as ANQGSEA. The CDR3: CSVEDLTDTQYF. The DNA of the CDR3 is TGCAGCGTTGAGGACCTCACAGATACGCAGTATTTT.

The CDR3 DNA follows: TGTGCCTGGAGTGTAAGGGGGCGCGGGGATTCACCCCTCCACTTT. This sequence encodes CAWSVRGRGDSPLHF. This chain joins TRBV30 and TRBJ1-6, with TRBD1 matching 7 bases. This CDR3 contains 15 residues. The trim removed 0 bases at V and 8 bases at J, leaving 7 bases unmatched. Germline CDR1 is GTSNPN and CDR2 is SVGIG (reference sequence).

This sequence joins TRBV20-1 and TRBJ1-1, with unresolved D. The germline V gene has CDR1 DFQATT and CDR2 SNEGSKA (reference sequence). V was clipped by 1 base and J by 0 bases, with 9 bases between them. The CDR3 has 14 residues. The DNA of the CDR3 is TGCAGTGCTAGAGTGGCAGGAGTGAACACTGAAGCTTTCTTT. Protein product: CSARVAGVNTEAFF.

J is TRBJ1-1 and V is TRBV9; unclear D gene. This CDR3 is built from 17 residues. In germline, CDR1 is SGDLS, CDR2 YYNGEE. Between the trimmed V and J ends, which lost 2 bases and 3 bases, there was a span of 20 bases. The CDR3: CASSVRSRAGGHTEAFF. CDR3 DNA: TGTGCCAGCAGCGTGCGCAGTCGGGCGGGTGGACACACTGAAGCTTTCTTT.

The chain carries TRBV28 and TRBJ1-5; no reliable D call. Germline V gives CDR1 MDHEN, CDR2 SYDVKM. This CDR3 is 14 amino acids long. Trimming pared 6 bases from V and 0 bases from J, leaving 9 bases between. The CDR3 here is CASRGRNSNQPQHF. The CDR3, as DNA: TGTGCCAGCAGAGGACGGAATAGCAATCAGCCCCAGCATTTT.